A selection of T cell receptor beta chains follows, all from one sample in a study of T cells in localized non-small cell lung cancer. TCRdb keeps only in-frame clones here, not all; method: immunoSEQ multiplex PCR. The table includes about 950 clones, 15% to 20% detected once. The material sequenced was lung tumor tissue, taken before any cancer treatment. These receptor sequences come from a female donor at least 60 years old with stage I squamous cell lung carcinoma. Both conserved end residues are part of each CDR3. A D gene is named only where the DNA matches it firmly. Part of the rows lack a size; the others show once, few, many or a class for expanded clones.

j_gene	v_gene	d_gene	abundance	CDR3nt	CDR3aa
TRBJ1-4	TRBV11-3	TRBD1	large	TGTGCCAGCAGCGGACAGGGTATGACTAATGAAAAACTGTTTTTT	CASSGQGMTNEKLFF
TRBJ1-2	TRBV19	NA	once	TGTGCCAGTCAGCCCGGGACAACTAACTATGGCTACACCTTC	CASQPGTTNYGYTF
TRBJ1-4	TRBV6-8	NA	few	TGTGCCAGCAGTTCTAGGACAGATGGACCAACTAATGAAAAACTGTTTTTT	CASSSRTDGPTNEKLFF
TRBJ1-4	TRBV11-3	NA	NA	TGTGCCAGCAGCTTAGGGACGGGCCAGGGAAATGAAAAACTGTTTTTT	CASSLGTGQGNEKLFF
TRBJ2-1	TRBV6-8	TRBD1	NA	TGTGCCAGCAGTGCCGCCGGGACAGGGGGCGATGAGCAGTTCTTC	CASSAAGTGGDEQFF
TRBJ2-7	TRBV25-1	NA	NA	TGTGCCAGCAAGGAGGCAGGCTCCCACGAGCAGTACTTC	CASKEAGSHEQYF
TRBJ2-3	TRBV11-3	TRBD1	few	TGTGCCAGCAGCTTGGAGGGGACAGGGGATACGCAGTATTTT	CASSLEGTGDTQYF
TRBJ1-1	TRBV14	NA	few	TGTGCCAGCAGCCTATCGCTAGTTGTTACTGAAGCTTTCTTT	CASSLSLVVTEAFF
TRBJ2-1	TRBV6-8	TRBD2	NA	TGTGCCAGCAGTAGGGGACTAGCTGACTACAATGAGCAGTTCTTC	CASSRGLADYNEQFF
TRBJ2-7	TRBV18	TRBD1	NA	TGTGCCAGCTCACCACGACGGGACAGGGCCCACGAGCAGTACTTC	CASSPRRDRAHEQYF